This passage covers 21 T cell receptor beta chains from one sample sequenced in a study of blood T cell repertoires in COVID-19. The data were produced by immunoSEQ multiplex PCR, yet TCRdb's version contains in-frame clones alone and is incomplete. Of a few hundred thousand clones in the sample, approximately 89% were seen once. The sample comprised PBMCs or T cells enriched from blood (not recorded which). The receptors here all came from a woman aged 25 to 39 who had recovered from COVID-19.

This chain links TRBV29-1 with TRBJ2-1; D may be TRBD2 (5 bases). The CDR3 has 12 residues. Trimming removed 4 bases from V and 15 bases from J, with 19 bases in between. CDR1 is SQVTM and CDR2 is ANQGSEA in the germline V gene. The CDR3 DNA is TGCAGCGTTGCAACTAGTTCTCCCCTGCCGTTCTTC. Amino acids: CSVATSSPLPFF.

This rearrangement joins TRBV7-9 to TRBJ1-1; D remains unclear. Trimming stripped 2 bases from V and 2 bases from J, with 6 bases between. The CDR3 has 13 amino acids. Looked up from germline, CDR1 is SEHNR and CDR2 is FQNEAQ (reference sequence). The CDR3 region is CASSLYINTEAFF. CDR3 DNA: TGTGCCAGCAGCTTATATATAAACACTGAAGCTTTCTTT. Drawing the rest from reference TRBV7-9 and TRBJ1-1, the complete variable domain is DTGVSQNPRHKITKRGQNVTFRCDPISEHNRLYWYRQTLGQGPEFLTYFQNEAQLEKSRLLSDRFSAERPKGSFSTLEIQRTEQGDSAMYLCASSLYINTEAFFGQGTRLTVV.

J is TRBJ2-7 and V is TRBV5-8, with no clear D. Trimming took off 4 bases at V and 3 bases at J, with 5 bases between the two ends. CDR3 length equals 11 residues. Germline loops: CDR1 SGHTS, CDR2 YDEGEE. CDR3 protein: CASSNLYEQYF. In nucleotides, the CDR3 is TGTGCCAGCAGCAATCTCTACGAGCAGTACTTC.

The CDR3 bases are TGTGCCTTCCGACCCCCTAACAGCCCAGAGCAGTACTTC. This translates into CAFRPPNSPEQYF. The chain couples TRBV30 to TRBJ2-7, with D unclear. The length of the CDR3 is 13 residues. The V end lost 7 bases, the J end lost 7 bases, and 20 bases lay between the germline ends. CDR1 and CDR2 (germline): GTSNPN, SVGIG (reference sequence).

This rearrangement joins TRBV3-1 (or the pseudogene TRBV3-2) to TRBJ2-1; 10 bases are a match to TRBD2. Germline V CDR1 and CDR2: LGHDT, YNNKEL (reference sequence). The CDR3 extends over 15 amino acids. The junction had 8 bases not matched to a gene; V was cut back by 0 bases and J by 12 bases. For the CDR3, the DNA is TGTGCCAGCAGCCAAGATATTCGGCTAGCGGGAGCGCAGTTCTTC. Protein sequence: CASSQDIRLAGAQFF.

The chain couples TRBV27 to TRBJ2-1; 9 bases are shared with TRBD2. Per the germline V gene, CDR1 is MNHEY and CDR2 is SMNVEV (reference sequence). The CDR3 sequence is 16 residues long. Trimming removed 6 bases from V and 5 bases from J; junction bases left unmatched: 11. The CDR3 here is CASRPAGTSFDNEQFF. The CDR3 bases are TGTGCCAGCAGACCAGCCGGGACTAGCTTTGACAATGAGCAGTTCTTC.

J is TRBJ2-7 and V is TRBV5-8, with 8 bases identical to TRBD1. The CDR3 covers 17 residues. Germline V gene sequence: CDR1 SGHTS, CDR2 YDEGEE. Trimming took 0 bases from V and 3 from J; bases not matched to a gene: 11. The CDR3 bases are TGTGCCAGCAGCTTGGCCGACGGAGGGACAGGAGACTACGAGCAGTACTTC. This translates into CASSLADGGTGDYEQYF. The whole variable domain, filled in from reference TRBV5-8 and TRBJ2-7, reads EAGVTQSPTHLIKTRGQQATLRCSPISGHTSVYWYQQALGLGLQFLLWYDEGEERNRGNFPPRFSGRQFPNYSSELNVNALELEDSALYLCASSLADGGTGDYEQYFGPGTRLTVT.

The rearrangement links TRBV28 to TRBJ1-1; 7 bases align to TRBD1. The germline V gene encodes CDR1 MDHEN and CDR2 SYDVKM. Trimming removed 7 bases from V and 4 bases from J; junction bases left unmatched: 18. The length of the CDR3 is 17 residues. Here the CDR3 reads CASNPPRYRGLGTEAFF. The CDR3 DNA is TGTGCCAGCAACCCCCCACGATACAGGGGATTGGGCACTGAAGCTTTCTTT.

The DNA of the CDR3 is TGTGCCAGCAAGAACAGGGACGGCGGTGGCTACACCTTC. This translates into CASKNRDGGGYTF. This chain uses TRBV27 with TRBJ1-2; D is perhaps TRBD1 (6 bases). The CDR3 covers 13 residues. Looked up from germline, CDR1 is MNHEY and CDR2 is SMNVEV (reference sequence). The V gene lost 7 bases and the J gene lost 7 bases, with 16 bases spanning the gap.

This rearrangement joins TRBV4-3 to TRBJ1-2; D gene uncertain. V lost 1 base and J 3 bases, leaving 6 bases between the germline ends. CDR1 is LGHNA, CDR2 YSLEER, per germline. The CDR3 is 13 residues long. The CDR3 DNA follows: TGCGCCAGCAGCCAAGCTGTCGACTATGGCTACACCTTC. Protein: CASSQAVDYGYTF.

The chain links TRBV18 to TRBJ2-7; TRBD2 agrees at 9 bases. The junction had 7 bases not matched to a gene; V was cut back by 5 bases and J by 2 bases. This CDR3 is 15 amino acids long. Germline V lookup: CDR1 KGHSH, CDR2 LQKENI. Written as DNA, the CDR3 is TGTGCCAGCTCAGCATGGGCTAGCGGGACCTACGAGCAGTACTTC. This encodes CASSAWASGTYEQYF.

This sequence joins TRBV30 and TRBJ1-2; D not resolved. The CDR3 is made up of 14 amino acids. Per germline, CDR1 GTSNPN and CDR2 SVGIG (reference sequence). The V end was cut by 0 bases, the J end by 5 bases, with 13 bases between. In DNA form, the CDR3 reads TGTGCCTGGAGTGTAGTCCCGGGTGGGTATGGCTACACCTTC. Protein: CAWSVVPGGYGYTF.

J is TRBJ2-5 and V is TRBV18; 9 bases map to TRBD1. The ends lost 6 bases at V and 5 bases at J; junction bases unmatched: 7. The CDR3 consists of 14 residues. In germline, CDR1 is KGHSH, CDR2 LQKENI. The CDR3 nucleotides read TGTGCCAGCTCCCCGGACAGGGGTAGGGAGACCCAGTACTTC. Protein product: CASSPDRGRETQYF.

This chain uses TRBV13 with TRBJ2-2, with D possibly TRBD2 on 6 matching bases. There are 18 residues in the CDR3. Trimming shortened V by 2 bases and J by 1 base, and 17 bases separated the two germline ends. Germline assignment: CDR1 PRHDT and CDR2 FYEKMQ (reference sequence). This CDR3 reads CASSLSPLPGLNTGELFF. DNA of the CDR3: TGTGCCAGCAGCTTAAGTCCCCTACCGGGACTGAACACCGGGGAGCTGTTTTTT.

The chain combines TRBV24-1 with TRBJ2-5, with unresolved D. Trimming stripped 2 bases from V and 5 bases from J, with 8 bases between. Germline V lookup: CDR1 KGHDR, CDR2 SFDVKD. The CDR3 covers 13 residues. The CDR3 sequence is CATSDSSMETQYF. As DNA, the CDR3 is TGTGCCACCAGTGATTCTAGTATGGAGACCCAGTACTTC.

V is TRBV5-4 and J is TRBJ2-3; 9 bases are shared with TRBD1. V dropped 3 bases and J dropped 4; count of bases not matched to a gene: 6. Germline CDR1 SGHNT, CDR2 YYREEE (reference sequence). The CDR3 runs 15 residues. CDR3 residues: CASSSDRGVADTQYF. CDR3 nucleotide sequence: TGTGCCAGCAGCTCTGACAGGGGGGTGGCAGATACGCAGTATTTT. The full variable domain, rest sourced from reference TRBV5-4 and TRBJ2-3, is ETGVTQSPTHLIKTRGQQVTLRCSSQSGHNTVSWYQQALGQGPQFIFQYYREEENGRGNFPPRFSGLQFPNYSSELNVNALELDDSALYLCASSSDRGVADTQYFGPGTRLTVL.

This chain uses TRBV2 with TRBJ2-1; TRBD1 aligns across 10 bases. V lost 10 bases and J lost 4; bases outside the gene matches: 4. The germline CDR1 and CDR2 sequences are SNHLY and FYNNEI. This CDR3 contains 13 residues. In DNA, the CDR3 is TGTGCCAAGGGACAGGGGCTATACAATGAGCAGTTCTTC. Translation gives CAKGQGLYNEQFF. Supplemented by reference TRBV2 and TRBJ2-1, the full variable domain reads EPEVTQTPSHQVTQMGQEVILRCVPISNHLYFYWYRQILGQKVEFLVSFYNNEISEKSEIFDDQFSVERPDGSNFTLKIRSTKLEDSAMYFCAKGQGLYNEQFFGPGTRLTVL.

The chain has TRBV5-1 and TRBJ1-2; TRBD1 might be the D (6 bases). The CDR3 is 13 residues long. Germline assignment: CDR1 SGHRS and CDR2 YFSETQ. With 8 bases removed from V and 2 bases from J, the gap between germline ends came to 13 bases. CDR3 bases: TGCGCCAGTGCACACGGGACAAACTATGGCTACACCTTC. It specifies CASAHGTNYGYTF.

The rearrangement joins TRBV7-8 to TRBJ2-1; maybe TRBD2 (5 bases). The germline V gene has CDR1 SGHVS and CDR2 FQNEAQ. The length of the CDR3 is 17 residues. Trimming removed 1 base from V and 4 bases from J, with 17 bases in between. CDR3 sequence (DNA): TGTGCCAGCAGCTTAGGGGCGTGGGAGTCGGAATACAATGAGCAGTTCTTC. Protein: CASSLGAWESEYNEQFF.

The V and J genes are TRBV27 and TRBJ2-1; 14 bases are shared with TRBD2. After removal of 2 bases from V and 10 bases from J, the junction contained 16 bases not matched to a gene. Germline-derived CDR1 and CDR2 are MNHEY and SMNVEV (reference sequence). This CDR3 has 19 residues. As DNA, the CDR3 is TGTGCCAGCAGTTTACGGGGACGGCTACCGGGACTAGCGGGAGAAGAGCAGTTCTTC. Translating it yields CASSLRGRLPGLAGEEQFF.

Here the CDR3 DNA reads TGCGCCAGCAGCTTGCAGGGGTCCGAGGTAAATTCACCCCTCCACTTT. Protein product: CASSLQGSEVNSPLHF. V gene TRBV5-1 combines with J gene TRBJ1-6; maybe TRBD1 (6 bases). The V end lost 1 base, the J end lost 7 bases, and 15 bases lay between the germline ends. The V gene's germline CDR1 is SGHRS and CDR2 YFSETQ. The CDR3 length is 16 residues. The entire variable domain, with the rest obtained from reference TRBV5-1 and TRBJ1-6, is as follows: KAGVTQTPRYLIKTRGQQVTLSCSPISGHRSVSWYQQTPGQGLQFLFEYFSETQRNKGNFPGRFSGRQFSNSRSEMNVSTLELGDSALYLCASSLQGSEVNSPLHFGNGTRLTVT.